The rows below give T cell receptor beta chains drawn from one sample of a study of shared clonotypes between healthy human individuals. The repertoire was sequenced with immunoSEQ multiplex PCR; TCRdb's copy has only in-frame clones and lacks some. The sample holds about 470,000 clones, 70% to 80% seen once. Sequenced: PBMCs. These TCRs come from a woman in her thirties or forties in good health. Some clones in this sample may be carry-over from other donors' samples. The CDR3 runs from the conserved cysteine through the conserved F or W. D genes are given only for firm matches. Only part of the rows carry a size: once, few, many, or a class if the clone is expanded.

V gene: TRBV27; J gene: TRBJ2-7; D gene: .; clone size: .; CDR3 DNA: TGTGCCAGCAGTAAAAGGGACAAGGGCGCCTACGAGCAGTACTTC; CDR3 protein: CASSKRDKGAYEQYF
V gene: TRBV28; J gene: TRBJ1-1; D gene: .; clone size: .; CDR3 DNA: TGTGCCAGCAAAACTACAGTGAACACTGAAGCTTTCTTT; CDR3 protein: CASKTTVNTEAFF
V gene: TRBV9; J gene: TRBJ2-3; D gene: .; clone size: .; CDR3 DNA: TGTGCCAGCAGCCTCCGGGACACAGATACGCAGTATTTT; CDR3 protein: CASSLRDTDTQYF
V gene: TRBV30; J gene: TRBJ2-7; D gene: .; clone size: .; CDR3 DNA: TGTGGCTGGAGTTTTAGGGGGGGCTACGAGCAGTACTTC; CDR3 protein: CGWSFRGGYEQYF
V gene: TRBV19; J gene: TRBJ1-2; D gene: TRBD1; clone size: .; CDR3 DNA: TGTGCCAGTAGTATAGCGGCCTCGGGACAGGGTTTTTCGGATACCTTC; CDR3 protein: CASSIAASGQGFSDTF
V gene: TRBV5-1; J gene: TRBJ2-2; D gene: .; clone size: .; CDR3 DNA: TGCGCCAGCAGCTTGGACCTGAACACCGGGGAGCTGTTTTTT; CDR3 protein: CASSLDLNTGELFF
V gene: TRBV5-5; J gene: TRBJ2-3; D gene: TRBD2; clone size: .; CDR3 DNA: TGTGCCAGCAGCAGGTTACTGCTAGCGGAAAATACGCAGTATTTT; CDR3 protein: CASSRLLLAENTQYF
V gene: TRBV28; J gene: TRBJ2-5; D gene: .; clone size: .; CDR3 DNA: TGTGCCAGCAGTTCTTTGTTATGGGGAGGGGGGACCCAGTACTTC; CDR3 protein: CASSSLLWGGGTQYF
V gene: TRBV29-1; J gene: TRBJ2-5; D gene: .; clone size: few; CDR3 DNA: TGCAGCGTTGCGAGGGGCCAAGAGACCCAGTACTTC; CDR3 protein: CSVARGQETQYF
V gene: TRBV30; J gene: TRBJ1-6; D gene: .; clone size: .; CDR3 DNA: TGTGCCTGGACAGCCAATAATTCACCCCTCCACTTT; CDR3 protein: CAWTANNSPLHF
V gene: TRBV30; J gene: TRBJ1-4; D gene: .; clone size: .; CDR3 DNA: TGTGCCTGGAGTACCCCCAGCAGGGGCACGAATGAAAAACTGTTTTTT; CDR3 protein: CAWSTPSRGTNEKLFF
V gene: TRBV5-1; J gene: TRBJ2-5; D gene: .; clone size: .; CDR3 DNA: TGCGCCAGCAGCTTGTTGGGGCTAGGGAACCAAGAGACCCAGTACTTC; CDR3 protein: CASSLLGLGNQETQYF
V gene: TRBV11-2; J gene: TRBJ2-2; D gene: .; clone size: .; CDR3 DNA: TGTGCCAGCAGCTTAGCTGGGTCCGGGGAGCTGTTTTTT; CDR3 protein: CASSLAGSGELFF
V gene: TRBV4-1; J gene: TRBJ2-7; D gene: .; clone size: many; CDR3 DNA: TGCGCCAGCAGCCAAGGGGGAGAGGGACACGAGCAGTACTTC; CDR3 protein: CASSQGGEGHEQYF
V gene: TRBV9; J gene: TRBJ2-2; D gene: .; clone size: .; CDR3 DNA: TGTGCCAGCAGCGTAGGGAAGGGTTTGAGCACCGGGGAGCTGTTTTTT; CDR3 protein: CASSVGKGLSTGELFF
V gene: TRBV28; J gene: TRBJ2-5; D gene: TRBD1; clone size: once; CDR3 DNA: TGTGCCAGCAGTAGCAGGGGGCGGGGGACCCAGTACTTC; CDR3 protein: CASSSRGRGTQYF
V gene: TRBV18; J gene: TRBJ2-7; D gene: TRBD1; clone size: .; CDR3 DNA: TGTGCCAGCTCACCACTTGGGACAGTTTACGAGCAGTACTTC; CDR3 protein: CASSPLGTVYEQYF
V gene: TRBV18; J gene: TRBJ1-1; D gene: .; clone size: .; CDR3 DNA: TGTGCCAGCTCACCGGGGGATTGGGGCACTGAAGCTTTCTTT; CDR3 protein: CASSPGDWGTEAFF
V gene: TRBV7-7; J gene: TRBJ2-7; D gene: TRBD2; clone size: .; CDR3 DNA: TGTGCCAGCAGCCCTTTGTCCGGGAGGGCCGGAGAGCAGTACTTC; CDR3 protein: CASSPLSGRAGEQYF
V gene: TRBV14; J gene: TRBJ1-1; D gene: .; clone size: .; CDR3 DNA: TGTGCCAGCAGCCAAGTCCTGCCAGAGCCGAACACTGAAGCTTTCTTT; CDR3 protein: CASSQVLPEPNTEAFF
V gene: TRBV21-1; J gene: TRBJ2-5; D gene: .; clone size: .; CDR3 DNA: TGTGCCAGCAGCAAAGAGAGCAAGACAACCCAGTACTTC; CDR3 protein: CASSKESKTTQYF
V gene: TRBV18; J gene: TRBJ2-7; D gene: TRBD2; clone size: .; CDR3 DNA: TGTGCCAGCTCACCCTCGACCGGGAGCGGGAGTTCCTCCTACGAGCAGTACTTC; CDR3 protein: CASSPSTGSGSSSYEQYF
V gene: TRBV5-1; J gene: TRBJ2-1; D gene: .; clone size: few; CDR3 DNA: TGCGCCAGCAGCTATGACTACTCCTCCTACAATGAGCAGTTCTTC; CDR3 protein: CASSYDYSSYNEQFF
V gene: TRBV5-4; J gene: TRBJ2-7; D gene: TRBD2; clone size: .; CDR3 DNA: TGTGCCAGCAGACCCGGACTAGCGGGACCCAATATGGGCTCCTACGAGCAGTACTTC; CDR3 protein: CASRPGLAGPNMGSYEQYF
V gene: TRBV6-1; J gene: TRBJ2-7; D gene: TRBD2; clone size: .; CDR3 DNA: TGTGCCAGCAGCACCCTAGCGGGAGGCCCATACGAGCAGTACTTC; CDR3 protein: CASSTLAGGPYEQYF
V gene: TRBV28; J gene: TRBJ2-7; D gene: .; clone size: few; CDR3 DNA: TGTGCCAGCAGTTTATCGCGGGACCCTATTTTCTACGAGCAGTACTTC; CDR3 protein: CASSLSRDPIFYEQYF
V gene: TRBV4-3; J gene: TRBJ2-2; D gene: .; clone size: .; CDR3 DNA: TGCGCCAGCAGCCGATCCAGGGGGGCCAGATCGAACACCGGGGAGCTGTTTTTT; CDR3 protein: CASSRSRGARSNTGELFF
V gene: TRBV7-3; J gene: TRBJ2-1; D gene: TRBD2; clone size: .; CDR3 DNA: TGTGCCAGCTCCTTAGGTGCGGGAGGAGGGGAGCAGTTCTTC; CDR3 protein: CASSLGAGGGEQFF
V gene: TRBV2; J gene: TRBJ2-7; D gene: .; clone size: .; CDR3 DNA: TGTGCCAGCAAGAAGGAGGGTGGGACACACGAGCAGTACTTC; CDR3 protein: CASKKEGGTHEQYF
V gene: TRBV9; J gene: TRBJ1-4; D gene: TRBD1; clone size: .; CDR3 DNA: TGTGCCAGCAGCGTAGGCCCCTCGACAGGGGTCGGGGAAAAACTGTTTTTT; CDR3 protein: CASSVGPSTGVGEKLFF
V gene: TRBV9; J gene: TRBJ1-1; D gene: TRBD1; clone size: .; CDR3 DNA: TGTGCCAGCAGCGTCGGACAGGGGAACACTGAAGCTTTCTTT; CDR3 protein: CASSVGQGNTEAFF
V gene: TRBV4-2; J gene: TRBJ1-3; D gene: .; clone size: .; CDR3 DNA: TGTGCCAGCAGCCAAGATCGACAGCTAAACACCATATATTTT; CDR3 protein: CASSQDRQLNTIYF
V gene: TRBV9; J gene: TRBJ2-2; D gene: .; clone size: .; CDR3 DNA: TGTGCCAGCAGCGTATCAGGGACGAACACCGGGGAGCTGTTTTTT; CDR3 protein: CASSVSGTNTGELFF
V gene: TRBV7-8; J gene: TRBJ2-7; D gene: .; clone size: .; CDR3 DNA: TGTGCCAGCAGCTCACGGGACGCCGTCTACGAGCAGTACTTC; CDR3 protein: CASSSRDAVYEQYF
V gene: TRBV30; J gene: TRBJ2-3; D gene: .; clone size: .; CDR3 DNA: TGTGCCTGGAGTCCCCATAGCGGACCCAGCACAGATACGCAGTATTTT; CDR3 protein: CAWSPHSGPSTDTQYF
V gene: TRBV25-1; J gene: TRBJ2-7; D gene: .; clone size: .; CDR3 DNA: TGTGCCAGCAGTGGGTCAGGAGCCCCCTACGAGCAGTACTTC; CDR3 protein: CASSGSGAPYEQYF
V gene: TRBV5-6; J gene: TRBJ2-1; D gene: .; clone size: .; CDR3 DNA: TGTGCCAGCAGCCGAACGAGAAACAATGAGCAGTTCTTC; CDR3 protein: CASSRTRNNEQFF
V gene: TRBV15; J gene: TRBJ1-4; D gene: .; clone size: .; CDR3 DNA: TGTGCCACCAGCAGACCGGGGCCTAATGAAAAACTGTTTTTT; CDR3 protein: CATSRPGPNEKLFF
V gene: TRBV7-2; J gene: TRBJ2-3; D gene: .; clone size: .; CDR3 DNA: TGTGCCAGCAGGGCTCGGGCAGGCTACACAGATACGCAGTATTTT; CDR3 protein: CASRARAGYTDTQYF
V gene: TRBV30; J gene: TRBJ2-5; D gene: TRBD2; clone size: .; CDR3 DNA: TGTGCCTGGAGTCCAGCGGGAGTAATTAAGACCCAGTACTTC; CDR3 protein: CAWSPAGVIKTQYF
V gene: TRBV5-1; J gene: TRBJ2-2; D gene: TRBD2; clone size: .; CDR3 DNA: TGCGCCAGCAGCTCCGAACCACAAGCGGGAGGGTCGACCGGGGAGCTGTTTTTT; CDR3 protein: CASSSEPQAGGSTGELFF
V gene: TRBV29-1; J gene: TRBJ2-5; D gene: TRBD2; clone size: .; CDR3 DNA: TGCAGCGTTGGACTAGCGGGAACAGAGACCCAGTACTTC; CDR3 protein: CSVGLAGTETQYF
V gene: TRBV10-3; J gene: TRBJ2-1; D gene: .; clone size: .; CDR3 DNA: TGTGCCATCGATTGTCGGGTGTTGTACAATGAGCAGTTCTTC; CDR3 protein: CAIDCRVLYNEQFF
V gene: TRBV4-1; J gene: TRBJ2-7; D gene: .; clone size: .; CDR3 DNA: TGCGCCAGCAGCCCCTTGGAAGTTTGGGGCTCCTACGAGCAGTACTTC; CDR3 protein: CASSPLEVWGSYEQYF
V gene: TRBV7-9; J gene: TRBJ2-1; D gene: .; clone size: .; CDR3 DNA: TGTGCCAGCAGCTTACAGGGAAGCTCCTACAATGAGCAGTTCTTC; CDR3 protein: CASSLQGSSYNEQFF
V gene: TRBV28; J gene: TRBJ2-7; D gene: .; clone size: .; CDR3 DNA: TGTGCCAGCACAGGAGGAATGAACGAGCAGTACTTC; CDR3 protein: CASTGGMNEQYF
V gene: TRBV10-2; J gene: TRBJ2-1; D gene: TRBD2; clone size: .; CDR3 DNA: TGCGCCACATCACCGGGACTAGCCGCCTACAATGAGCAGTTCTTC; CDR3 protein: CATSPGLAAYNEQFF
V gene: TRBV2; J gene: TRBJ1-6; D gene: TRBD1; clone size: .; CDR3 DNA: TGTGCCAGCAGGTGGGACAGAAGCTTCTATAATTCACCCCTCCACTTT; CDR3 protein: CASRWDRSFYNSPLHF
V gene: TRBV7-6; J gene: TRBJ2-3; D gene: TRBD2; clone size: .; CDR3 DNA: TGTGCCAGCAGCTCCGGGGGGGAGGCCGTTACGCAGTATTTT; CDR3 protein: CASSSGGEAVTQYF
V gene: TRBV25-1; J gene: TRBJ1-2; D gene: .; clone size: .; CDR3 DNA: TGTGCCAGCAGCCCAGATACCTTC; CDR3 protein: CASSPDTF
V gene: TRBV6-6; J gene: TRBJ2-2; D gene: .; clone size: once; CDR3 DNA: TGTGCCAGCAGTTCTACGAGGGGAGCCGGAGGGGAGCTGTTTTTT; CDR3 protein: CASSSTRGAGGELFF
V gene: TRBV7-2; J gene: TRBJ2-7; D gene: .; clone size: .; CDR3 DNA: TGTGCCAGCAGCTACGACTCCGCCGGGGAGCAGTACTTC; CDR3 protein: CASSYDSAGEQYF
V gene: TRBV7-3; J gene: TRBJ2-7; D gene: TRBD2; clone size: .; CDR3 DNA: TGTGCCAGCAGCTTGCGCGTCCTAGCGGATCCCTACGAGCAGTACTTC; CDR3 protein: CASSLRVLADPYEQYF
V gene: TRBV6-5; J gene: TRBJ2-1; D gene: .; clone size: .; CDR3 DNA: TGTGCCAGCAGTTACTCGAAGCTAGTTTACCGCAATGAGCAGTTCTTC; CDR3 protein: CASSYSKLVYRNEQFF
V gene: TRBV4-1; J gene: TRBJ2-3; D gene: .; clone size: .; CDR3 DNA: TGCGCCAGCAGCCAAGAAGGGGTTCCCTCCACAGATACGCAGTATTTT; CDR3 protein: CASSQEGVPSTDTQYF
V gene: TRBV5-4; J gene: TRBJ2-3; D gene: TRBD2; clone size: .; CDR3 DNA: TGTGCCAGCAGCTTAACAGCGGGAGGGAACACAGATACGCAGTATTTT; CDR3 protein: CASSLTAGGNTDTQYF
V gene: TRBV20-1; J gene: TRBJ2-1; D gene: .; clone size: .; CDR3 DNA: TGCAGTGCTCTCCCATACAATGAGCAGTTCTTC; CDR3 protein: CSALPYNEQFF
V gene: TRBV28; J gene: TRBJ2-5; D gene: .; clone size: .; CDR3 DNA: TGTGCCAGCAGTTTAGGGGGAGGGGGTTCGCGGGAGCAGTACTTC; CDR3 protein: CASSLGGGGSREQYF